This TCR beta chain was retrieved from a study of blood T cell repertoires in COVID-19. Study summary: T cells, B-cell-depleted T cells, or PBMCs provided the cDNA or gDNA that served as material.

In the authors' workflow: Estimates of nucleated cell counts were drawn from the amplification of reference gene primers. TCRdb keeps only in-frame clones here, not all; method: immunoSEQ multiplex PCR. For V, J and clone size, that table is used; D and trimming come from the DNA. The sample contains about 220,000 clones, approximately 83% of which appear only once. Germline V gene lookup returns CDR1 SGDLS and CDR2 YYNGEE. The CDR3 consists of 18 residues. Trimming at V came to 0 bases and at J to 2 bases, leaving 8 bases not matched to a gene. The chain has TRBV9 and TRBJ2-2; 9 bases line up with TRBD2. The receptor's source is a woman aged 25 to 39 who had recovered from COVID-19. The sequenced sample consisted of peripheral blood. Here the CDR3 reads CASSVVQAGGANTGELFF. The CDR3, as DNA: TGTGCCAGCAGCGTAGTTCAAGCGGGGGGTGCAAACACCGGGGAGCTGTTTTTT.